The next 23 T cell receptor beta chains were all read from a single sample in a study of early T cells in non-severe SARS-CoV-2 infection. TCRdb used MiXCR to reprocess the 5' RACE reads, holding one entry per CDR3 protein. In the table there are about 30,000 distinct CDR3 sequences, approximately 5.6% of which are singletons. Input material: whole blood. The receptors come from an adult who was a healthcare worker with PCR-confirmed SARS-CoV-2 infection or an uninfected control (not recorded which).

This clonotype occurred many times. This rearrangement joins TRBV3-1 to TRBJ2-2, with 8 positions matching TRBD2. After removal of 3 bases from V and 8 bases from J, the junction contained 8 bases not matched to a gene. This CDR3 contains 15 residues. Looked up from germline, CDR1 is LGHDT and CDR2 is YNNKEL (reference sequence). The CDR3 DNA sequence: TGTGCCAGCAGCCAGAGCCTAGCGGGCCGGGGGGAGCTGTTTTTT. This translates into CASSQSLAGRGELFF.

The table lists this clonotype with many counts. The V and J genes are TRBV2 and TRBJ2-7; D call uncertain. The CDR3 consists of 14 residues. The germline V gene has CDR1 SNHLY and CDR2 FYNNEI. Trimming removed 2 bases from V and 0 bases from J, with 8 bases in between. This CDR3 reads CASSEIRRSYEQYF. The CDR3 DNA reads TGTGCCAGCAGTGAAATTCGGCGCTCCTACGAGCAGTACTTC.

This clonotype has at least ten counts. This chain uses TRBV25-1 with TRBJ2-7; 12 bases are shared with TRBD1. The length of the CDR3 is 16 residues. The V and J ends lost 4 bases and 6 bases, in that order; junction bases with no gene match: 10. Germline V CDR1 and CDR2: MGHDK, SYGVNS. CDR3 bases: TGTGCCAGCAGTGGGCCGGGACAGGGGGCGTCGGGCGAGCAGTACTTC. It translates to CASSGPGQGASGEQYF.

Only a few counts were recorded for this clonotype. The CDR3, as DNA: TGCGCCAGCAGCTTGGTGGGTAGGTCTGAAGCTTTCTTT. Protein sequence: CASSLVGRSEAFF. The V and J genes are TRBV5-1 and TRBJ1-1; D is undetermined. CDR3 length: 13 amino acids. Germline CDR1 and CDR2: SGHRS and YFSETQ. V was shortened by 0 bases and J by 6 bases, with 9 bases between the two germline ends.

This clonotype was seen repeatedly, ten times or more. CDR3: CASIAGTGALETQYF. The CDR3 nucleotides read TGTGCCAGCATCGCCGGGACAGGGGCCTTAGAGACCCAGTACTTC. The gene calls are TRBV7-6 and TRBJ2-5; 10 nucleotides match TRBD1. This CDR3 is 15 amino acids long. V was clipped by 7 bases and J by 4 bases; unmatched bases: 9. The germline V gene has CDR1 SGHVS and CDR2 FNYEAQ.

This clonotype was seen many times. V and J are TRBV7-3 and TRBJ2-6; D is ambiguous. The V gene lost 7 bases and the J gene lost 0 bases, with 16 bases spanning the gap. This CDR3 has 17 residues. CDR1 SGHTA and CDR2 FQGTGA come from the germline V gene. The CDR3 DNA reads as TGTGCCAGCAAGAAGGGCGGCTCCTACTCTGGGGCCAACGTCCTGACTTTC. Amino acid sequence: CASKKGGSYSGANVLTF.

This clonotype was found many times. The chain joins TRBV28 to TRBJ2-7; maybe TRBD2 (6 bases). V dropped 3 bases and J dropped 2 bases, with 14 bases sitting between them. Germline V gene lookup returns CDR1 MDHEN and CDR2 SYDVKM. The CDR3 contains 15 residues. This CDR3 is CASSFGRAGTYEQYF. The CDR3 DNA sequence: TGTGCCAGCAGTTTTGGCAGAGCGGGTACCTACGAGCAGTACTTC.

The chain combines TRBV20-1 with TRBJ1-1; 12 bases line up with TRBD1. Trimming removed 4 bases from V and 6 bases from J; junction bases left unmatched: 3. Per the germline V gene, CDR1 is DFQATT and CDR2 is SNEGSKA (reference sequence). This CDR3 is built from 13 residues. CDR3 DNA: TGCAGTGCTACCGGGACAGGGGGCTCTGAAGCTTTCTTT. Its translation is CSATGTGGSEAFF.

This clonotype was picked up many times. V usage is TRBV6-5 and J usage is TRBJ2-1; the match to TRBD1 covers 7 bases. J gave up 13 bases and V 0 bases, and 3 bases lay outside the gene matches. This CDR3 spans 12 amino acids. CDR1 and CDR2 (germline): MNHEY, SVGAGI. The CDR3 here is CASSYSTGVQFF. DNA for the CDR3: TGTGCCAGCAGTTACTCAACAGGGGTCCAGTTCTTC.

This clonotype was observed at least ten times. DNA for the CDR3: TGTGCCAGCAGCAGCACTAGCGGGCGCTACGAGCAGTACTTC. Protein product: CASSSTSGRYEQYF. The chain has TRBV7-2 and TRBJ2-7, with 9 bases that match TRBD2. Trimming cost V 5 bases and J 3 bases; bases outside gene matches: 5. Germline CDR1 reads SGHTA; CDR2 reads FQGNSA. The CDR3 loop spans 14 amino acids.

This clonotype was seen ten or more times. In DNA form, the CDR3 reads TGTGCCAGCAGCTTCTACACGAATTCACCCCTCCACTTT. It specifies CASSFYTNSPLHF. This chain joins TRBV7-2 and TRBJ1-6; D gene uncertain. The ends were cut back, 3 bases at V and 7 bases at J, with 7 bases in the middle. The CDR3 is 13 amino acids. Germline lookup yields CDR1 SGHTA and CDR2 FQGNSA.

There are many counts of this clonotype. V and J are TRBV3-1 and TRBJ1-1; D uncertain. Trimming left V 3 bases short and J 1 base short, with 12 bases between. The CDR3 sequence is 15 residues long. Germline lookup yields CDR1 LGHDT and CDR2 YNNKEL (reference sequence). CDR3 sequence reads: CASSQSGSGNTEAFF. CDR3 in DNA: TGTGCCAGCAGCCAGTCCGGGTCGGGGAACACTGAAGCTTTCTTT.

The chain recombines TRBV27 with TRBJ2-7, with TRBD2 matching over 9 bases. Per the germline V gene, CDR1 is MNHEY and CDR2 is SMNVEV (reference sequence). V shed 2 bases, J shed 5 bases, and the junction held 7 bases outside the gene matches. The CDR3 covers 15 residues. The CDR3 loop is CASSLGSGSYHEQYF. DNA of the CDR3: TGTGCCAGCAGTTTAGGTAGCGGGAGTTATCACGAGCAGTACTTC.

The table lists this clonotype with many counts. The V and J genes are TRBV6-6 and TRBJ1-1; D is perhaps TRBD1 (6 bases). CDR1 MNHNY and CDR2 SVGAGI come from the germline V gene (reference sequence). Trimming took off 5 bases at V and 2 bases at J, with 15 bases between the two ends. The CDR3 has 15 amino acids. The CDR3 spells CASSQLGGQNTEAFF. CDR3 bases: TGTGCCAGCAGTCAACTTGGGGGACAAAACACTGAAGCTTTCTTT.

The count of this clonotype is one. The chain has TRBV4-1 and TRBJ1-3; D is undetermined. CDR3 length: 18 residues. Between the trimmed V and J ends, which lost 0 bases and 0 bases, there was a span of 15 bases. Germline V CDR1 and CDR2: MGHRA, YSYEKL. The DNA for the CDR3 is TGCGCCAGCAGCCAAGACCGATTTTCTGGCCTCTCTGGAAACACCATATATTTT. It translates to CASSQDRFSGLSGNTIYF.

CDR3 sequence (DNA): TGTGCCAGCAGTTACTCAGGGACGAACACTGAAGCTTTCTTT. Translation: CASSYSGTNTEAFF. This chain links TRBV6-5 with TRBJ1-1; D might be TRBD1 (5 bases). The CDR3 totals 14 residues. Deletions cut 0 bases from V and 1 base from J, with 6 bases between. Germline V gene sequence: CDR1 MNHEY, CDR2 SVGAGI.

This clonotype was detected many times. The rearrangement joins TRBV7-9 to TRBJ2-1, with 10 nucleotides matching TRBD2. V shed 5 bases and J 6 bases; nucleotides not matched to a gene: 7. This CDR3 has 15 amino acids. Germline CDR1 SEHNR, CDR2 FQNEAQ (reference sequence). The CDR3 region is CASSVLAGAPNEQFF. CDR3 in DNA: TGTGCCAGCAGCGTCCTAGCGGGAGCCCCCAATGAGCAGTTCTTC.

This clonotype occurred a few times. The chain joins TRBV13 to TRBJ2-5; 9 bases align to TRBD2. The CDR3 covers 16 residues. Germline V lookup: CDR1 PRHDT, CDR2 FYEKMQ (reference sequence). V lost 0 bases, J lost 2 bases, and 4 bases stayed unmatched. CDR3 nucleotides: TGTGCCAGCAGCTTAGGGACTAGCGGATCGCAAGAGACCCAGTACTTC. Amino acids: CASSLGTSGSQETQYF.

This clonotype ranks as medium-sized (0.01 to 0.1%). As DNA, the CDR3 is TGTGCCAGCAGCCCGGGACAGGAAGAGACCCAGTACTTC. Amino acid sequence: CASSPGQEETQYF. This chain uses TRBV18 with TRBJ2-5; 8 bases line up with TRBD1. The trim removed 8 bases at V and 3 bases at J, leaving 5 bases unmatched. Germline V gene sequence: CDR1 KGHSH, CDR2 LQKENI. The CDR3 totals 13 residues.

The CDR3 DNA sequence: TGCAGTGTCTCGGGGACAGGGGGTCTAGATACGCAGTATTTT. This gives the protein CSVSGTGGLDTQYF. The chain employs TRBV20-1 and TRBJ2-3; the match to TRBD1 covers 11 bases. The CDR3 consists of 14 residues. After removal of 7 bases from V and 5 bases from J, the junction contained 8 bases not matched to a gene. Germline V gene data show CDR1 as DFQATT and CDR2 as SNEGSKA (reference sequence).

This clonotype was seen ten or more times. The chain recombines TRBV19 with TRBJ2-4; D perhaps matches TRBD2 (5 bases). The CDR3 extends over 15 amino acids. Trimming cost V 10 bases and J 3 bases, with 19 bases left between them. CDR1 LNHDA and CDR2 SQIVND come from the germline V gene (reference sequence). The CDR3 sequence is CATKDGGGGKNIQYF. CDR3 sequence (DNA): TGTGCCACCAAGGACGGAGGAGGAGGCAAAAACATTCAGTACTTC.

This clonotype came up many times. V gene TRBV12-3 or TRBV12-4 combines with J gene TRBJ2-7; 14 bases fit TRBD2. The ends lost 6 bases at V and 2 bases at J; junction bases unmatched: 6. The CDR3 totals 16 residues. The DNA for the CDR3 is TGTGCCAGCAGAACCGGACTAGCGGGAGGAGCCTACGAGCAGTACTTC. Translated: CASRTGLAGGAYEQYF.

The genes are TRBV20-1 and TRBJ1-1, with D possibly TRBD1 on 5 matching bases. The germline V gene has CDR1 DFQATT and CDR2 SNEGSKA (reference sequence). CDR3 length equals 12 residues. V was trimmed by 3 bases and J by 5 bases, leaving 10 bases between them. CDR3 DNA sequence: TGCAGTGCTAGTCCCAGGGAAACTGAAGCTTTCTTT. It translates to CSASPRETEAFF.